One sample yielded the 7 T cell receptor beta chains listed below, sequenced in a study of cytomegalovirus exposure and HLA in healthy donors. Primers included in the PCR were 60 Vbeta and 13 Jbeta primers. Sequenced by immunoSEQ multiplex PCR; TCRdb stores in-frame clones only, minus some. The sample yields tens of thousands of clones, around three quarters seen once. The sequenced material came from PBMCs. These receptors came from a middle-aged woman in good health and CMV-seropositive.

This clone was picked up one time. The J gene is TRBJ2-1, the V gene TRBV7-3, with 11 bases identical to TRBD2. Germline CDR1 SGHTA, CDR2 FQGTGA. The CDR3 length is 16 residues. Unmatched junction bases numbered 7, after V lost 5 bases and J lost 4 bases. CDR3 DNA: TGTGCCAGCAGCCCGCAACTAGCGGGAGCTTACAATGAGCAGTTCTTC. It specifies CASSPQLAGAYNEQFF.

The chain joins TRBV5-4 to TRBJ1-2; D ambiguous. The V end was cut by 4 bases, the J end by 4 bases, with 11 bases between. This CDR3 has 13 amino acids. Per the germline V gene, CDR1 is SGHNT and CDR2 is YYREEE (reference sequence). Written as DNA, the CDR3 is TGTGCCAGCAGCCGGCGAGGGTCCTATGGCTACACCTTC. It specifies CASSRRGSYGYTF.

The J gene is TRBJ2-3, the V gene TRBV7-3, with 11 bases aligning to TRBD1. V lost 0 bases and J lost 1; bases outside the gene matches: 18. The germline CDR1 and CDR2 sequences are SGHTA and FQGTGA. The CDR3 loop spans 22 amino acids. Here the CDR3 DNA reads TGTGCCAGCAGCTTAACCTCCGGGACAGGGGGTATCCGCGGGAGGGGCACAGATACGCAGTATTTT. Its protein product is CASSLTSGTGGIRGRGTDTQYF.

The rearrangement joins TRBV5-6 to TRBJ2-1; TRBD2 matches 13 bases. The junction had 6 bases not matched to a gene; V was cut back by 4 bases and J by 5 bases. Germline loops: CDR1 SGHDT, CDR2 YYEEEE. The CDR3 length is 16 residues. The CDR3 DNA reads TGTGCCAGCAGCCTGCCGGGACTAGCGGGGAACAATGAGCAGTTCTTC. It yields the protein CASSLPGLAGNNEQFF.

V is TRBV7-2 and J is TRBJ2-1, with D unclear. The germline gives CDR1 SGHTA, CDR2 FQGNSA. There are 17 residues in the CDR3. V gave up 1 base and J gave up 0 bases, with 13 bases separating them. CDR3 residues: CASSLGPWRSSYNEQFF. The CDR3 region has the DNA TGTGCCAGCAGCTTAGGCCCTTGGCGGAGCTCCTACAATGAGCAGTTCTTC.

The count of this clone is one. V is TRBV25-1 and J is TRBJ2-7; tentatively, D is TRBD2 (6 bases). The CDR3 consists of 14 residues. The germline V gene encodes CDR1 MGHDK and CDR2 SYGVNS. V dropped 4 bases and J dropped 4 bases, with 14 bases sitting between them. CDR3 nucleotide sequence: TGTGCCAGCAGTGTGGAGGGTCAGATTTACGAGCAGTACTTC. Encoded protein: CASSVEGQIYEQYF.

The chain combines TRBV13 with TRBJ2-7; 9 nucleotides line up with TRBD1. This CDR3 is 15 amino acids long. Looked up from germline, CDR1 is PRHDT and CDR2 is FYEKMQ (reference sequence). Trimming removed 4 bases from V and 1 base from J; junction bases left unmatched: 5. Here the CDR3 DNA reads TGTGCCAGCAGCTCCGGACAGGGGTTATCCTACGAGCAGTACTTC. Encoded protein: CASSSGQGLSYEQYF. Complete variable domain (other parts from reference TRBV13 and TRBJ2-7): AAGVIQSPRHLIKEKRETATLKCYPIPRHDTVYWYQQGPGQDPQFLISFYEKMQSDKGSIPDRFSAQQFSDYHSELNMSSLELGDSALYFCASSSGQGLSYEQYFGPGTRLTVT.